The 15 T cell receptor beta chains below were found in one sample sequenced in a study of cytomegalovirus exposure and HLA in healthy donors. Both 60 Vbeta primers and 13 Jbeta primers went into the PCR. The repertoire was sequenced with immunoSEQ multiplex PCR; TCRdb's copy has only in-frame clones and lacks some. The sample yields over 85,000 clones, roughly 79% seen once. The material sequenced was PBMCs. All receptors come from a woman in her 40s in good health and CMV-seronegative.

This chain uses TRBV10-3 with TRBJ1-3, with D tentatively TRBD1 (6 bases). The V end was cut by 6 bases, the J end by 1 base, with 19 bases between. This CDR3 has 17 residues. Germline V gives CDR1 ENHRY, CDR2 SYGVKD. The DNA of the CDR3 is TGTGCCATCAGCCAGTTTCAGGGGACGTTATCTGGAAACACCATATATTTT. Residues: CAISQFQGTLSGNTIYF.

V and J are TRBV29-1 and TRBJ1-5; 9 bases match TRBD1. CDR3 length equals 13 residues. Trimming took 6 bases from V and 4 from J; bases not matched to a gene: 4. Germline-derived CDR1 and CDR2 are SQVTM and ANQGSEA. For the CDR3, the DNA is TGCAGCGTGCGGACAGGGGAAAATCAGCCCCAGCATTTT. Its translation is CSVRTGENQPQHF.

In this sample, this clone turned up once. The gene calls are TRBV14 and TRBJ2-7, with D possibly TRBD1 on 7 matching bases. This CDR3 region has 17 residues. Germline CDR1 and CDR2: SGHDN and FVKESK. Between the trimmed V and J ends, which lost 0 bases and 0 bases, there was a span of 15 bases. CDR3: CASSQDPQGGSSYEQYF. The CDR3 nucleotides are TGTGCCAGCAGCCAAGACCCCCAGGGGGGCAGCTCCTACGAGCAGTACTTC.

J is TRBJ2-3 and V is TRBV5-1; 10 bases are shared with TRBD1. Germline V gives CDR1 SGHRS, CDR2 YFSETQ. This CDR3 region has 16 residues. With V trimmed by 0 bases and J by 3 bases, 4 bases remained unmatched. This CDR3 is CASSLEGQGFTDTQYF. In nucleotides, the CDR3 is TGCGCCAGCAGCTTGGAGGGACAGGGGTTTACAGATACGCAGTATTTT.

The chain joins TRBV27 to TRBJ2-1; 8 bases agree with TRBD2. J was trimmed by 8 bases and V by 4 bases; bases with no gene match: 13. The germline V gene has CDR1 MNHEY and CDR2 SMNVEV (reference sequence). The CDR3 extends over 16 amino acids. CDR3 residues: CASSYPPAGGRDEQFF. CDR3 in DNA: TGTGCCAGCAGTTACCCCCCGGCGGGGGGCAGAGATGAGCAGTTCTTC.

The chain has TRBV5-4 and TRBJ2-1; 8 bases agree with TRBD2. This CDR3 is built from 16 residues. The germline CDR1 and CDR2 sequences are SGHNT and YYREEE (reference sequence). Unmatched junction bases numbered 11, after V lost 0 bases and J lost 9 bases. In DNA form, the CDR3 reads TGTGCCAGCAGCTTGGAGTATGGTCGGGGGGGCGGTGAGCAGTTCTTC. Protein sequence: CASSLEYGRGGGEQFF.

This clone was found many times. This chain links TRBV10-3 with TRBJ1-1; a possible D gene is TRBD1 (6 bases). The CDR3 length is 12 residues. The V gene lost 2 bases and the J gene lost 11 bases, with 12 bases spanning the gap. In germline, CDR1 is ENHRY, CDR2 SYGVKD. CDR3 bases: TGTGCCATCAGTGAGGGAGGGGGGGAGGCTTTCTTT. Translated: CAISEGGGEAFF.

The chain carries TRBV30 and TRBJ2-5; the D gene is possibly TRBD2 (5 bases). This CDR3 is 13 amino acids long. Germline V gene sequence: CDR1 GTSNPN, CDR2 SVGIG (reference sequence). Trimming removed 1 base at V and 2 bases at J, with 8 bases between. The CDR3 DNA reads TGTGCCTGGAGTGCGAGGGTTCAAGAGACCCAGTACTTC. Its translation: CAWSARVQETQYF.

The rearrangement uses TRBV30 and TRBJ1-1, with D possibly matching TRBD1 (5 bases). The germline V and J ends were trimmed by 4 bases and 0 bases, with 12 bases remaining between them. The CDR3 has 14 residues. Germline V gives CDR1 GTSNPN, CDR2 SVGIG (reference sequence). CDR3 sequence: CAWNRGVVNTEAFF. CDR3 bases: TGTGCCTGGAACCGGGGGGTAGTGAACACTGAAGCTTTCTTT.

V and J are TRBV9 and TRBJ2-3; D is uncertain. Per the germline V gene, CDR1 is SGDLS and CDR2 is YYNGEE. The CDR3 is 13 amino acids. V dropped 1 base and J dropped 8 bases, with 11 bases sitting between them. The CDR3 DNA is TGTGCCAGCAGCGTAACCGGGTACGGTACGCAGTATTTT. Translated, it gives CASSVTGYGTQYF. The full variable domain, its missing parts supplied by reference TRBV9 and TRBJ2-3, is DSGVTQTPKHLITATGQRVTLRCSPRSGDLSVYWYQQSLDQGLQFLIQYYNGEERAKGNILERFSAQQFPDLHSELNLSSLELGDSALYFCASSVTGYGTQYFGPGTRLTVL.

The J gene is TRBJ1-5, the V gene TRBV7-6, with no clear D. Trimming stripped 4 bases from V and 10 bases from J, with 11 bases between. The CDR3 contains 12 residues. The germline V gene has CDR1 SGHVS and CDR2 FNYEAQ. As DNA, the CDR3 is TGTGCCAGCAGCTCCCCCGGGTCTCCCCAGCATTTT. Translation gives CASSSPGSPQHF. Variable domain in full (rest from reference TRBV7-6 and TRBJ1-5): GAGVSQSPRYKVTKRGQDVALRCDPISGHVSLYWYRQALGQGPEFLTYFNYEAQQDKSGLPNDRFSAERPEGSISTLTIQRTEQRDSAMYRCASSSPGSPQHFGDGTRLSIL.

The table lists this clone with a few counts. At one of its ends the junction is not consistent with the germline gene, which may arise from a read error. The chain uses TRBV30 and TRBJ1-5, with D possibly being TRBD1 (6 bases). Germline CDR1 is GTSNPN and CDR2 is SVGIG (reference sequence). CDR3 length: 15 amino acids. CDR3 region: CAWSVQGSYNQPQNF. Here the CDR3 DNA reads TGTGCCTGGAGTGTACAGGGTTCTTACAATCAGCCCCAGAATTTT.

This clone was picked up a small number of times. The chain recombines TRBV7-9 with TRBJ2-3; weak D call: TRBD1 (5 bases). Germline V gene sequence: CDR1 SEHNR, CDR2 FQNEAQ (reference sequence). This CDR3 contains 14 residues. With 1 base removed from V and 2 bases from J, the gap between germline ends came to 7 bases. The CDR3 DNA reads as TGTGCCAGCAGCTTAGGGGGCTTCACAGATACGCAGTATTTT. Residues: CASSLGGFTDTQYF.

V gene TRBV5-4 combines with J gene TRBJ2-2, with a tentative D call TRBD1 (6 bases). The CDR3 is 16 residues long. In germline, CDR1 is SGHNT, CDR2 YYREEE (reference sequence). V lost 3 bases and J lost 1, with 13 bases in between. In DNA, the CDR3 is TGTGCCAGCAGCTCAGGGACAAGCCGGAACACCGGGGAGCTGTTTTTT. As protein: CASSSGTSRNTGELFF.

The V and J genes are TRBV6-6 and TRBJ1-1; D is unclear. The V end lost 6 bases, the J end lost 1 base, and 15 bases lay between the germline ends. Germline CDR1 MNHNY, CDR2 SVGAGI (reference sequence). CDR3 size: 15 residues. The CDR3 region has the DNA TGTGCCAGCAGATCGAATGAGGGCGCGAACACTGAAGCTTTCTTT. Translation: CASRSNEGANTEAFF.